This T cell receptor (beta chain) was obtained from a study of response to subunit inactivated influenza vaccine (dated 2018 in TCRdb). Some background on the complete study: Deep quantitative profiling of the T cell receptor repertoire was used in the study to follow responses to a trivalent subunit inactivated influenza vaccine. Points the paper makes about the study in general: It was suggested by the authors that each seasonal influenza vaccination may recruit only a limited number of new T cells.

From the germline V gene, CDR1 is KGHSH and CDR2 is LQKENI. V was cut back by 2 bases and J by 4 bases, leaving a gap of 9 bases between them. The CDR3 sequence holds 15 residues, the cysteine and phenylalanine included. The retained sequence is limited to the CDR3, 45 bases, with the frame set at the first base. Library creation used RT-PCR. This sample was sequenced with an Illumina HiSeq 2500. TCRdb reran the public reads through fastp at Q25 and MiXCR, keeping productive beta chains. Each CDR3 protein gets just one entry, which takes the most common genes and DNA from the rows behind it. The sample data list about 500,000 distinct CDR3 sequences, and around 7.7% of these were observed just once. The ten most abundant clones make up approximately 14% of the sample. To note about this clonotype: The target of this receptor is not known. No base quality information exists; no much larger clone differs at one position.

The chain employs TRBV18 and TRBJ2-6; no confident D gene assignment can be made. The sequence derives from a man aged 50 to 69 who received an inactivated influenza vaccine. Donor details come from another sample of the same person, matched by shared clones. Sequenced material: PBMCs from blood, taken 23 months after vaccination. At the DNA level, the sequence is TGTGCCAGCTCACCAACCTCTCGCGGGGCCAACGTCCTGACTTTC. This is translated as CASSPTSRGANVLTF.